Detailed here is one TCR beta chain. Seattle enrolled patients during active infection and tracked them longitudinally. This entry comes from a study of blood T cell repertoires in COVID-19. Study-level background: COVID-19 samples, acute and convalescent, were from the United States, Italy and Spain.

Germline CDR1 SGDLS, CDR2 YYNGEE. The V end lost 5 bases, the J end lost 8 bases, and 16 bases lay between the germline ends. This CDR3 is built from 13 residues. TCRdb's table, derived via immunoSEQ multiplex PCR, lists solely in-frame clones and lacks some. The repertoire holds some 75,000 clones, with 80% as singletons. This TCR came from a man between 50 and 59 years old with COVID-19, enrolled during active disease. Sequencing used peripheral blood. The chain carries TRBV9 and TRBJ2-5; possible D gene TRBD2, 5 bases. The CDR3 loop reads CASSGEGPETQYF. The CDR3 nucleotides are TGTGCCAGCAGTGGCGAGGGCCCTGAAACCCAGTACTTC.